This T cell receptor beta chain was obtained from a study of T cell responses to AZD1222 COVID-19 vaccine. Method: immunoSEQ multiplex PCR; TCRdb's copy keeps in-frame clones and lacks some. This sample has some 130,000 clones, with roughly 91% found just once. Study outcomes and limitations: Close to half of all spike-specific TCRs reportedly target regions of the variants that are unmutated. Repertoires were obtained solely post-peak T cell response. Only a handful of AZD1222 recipients were seropositive at baseline.

Combined were second doses at about 4 or about 12 weeks. Germline CDR1 MNHEY, CDR2 SVGEGT. J lost 3 bases, V lost 7 bases, and 13 bases had no gene match. The CDR3 loop spans 17 amino acids. For this clone: Its specificity is not known.

Here the sequenced sample was peripheral blood, taken 28 days after the second AZD1222 dose. The V and J genes are TRBV6-2 or TRBV6-3 and TRBJ2-3; 10 bases align to TRBD2. The source of this sequence is an adult who received the AZD1222 COVID-19 vaccine. The CDR3 DNA reads as TGTGCCAGCACCCCGGGAAGCGGGAGGGCCGGGACAGATACGCAGTATTTT. Amino acids: CASTPGSGRAGTDTQYF.